This T cell receptor (beta chain) was documented in a study of TIL therapy for anti-PD-1-resistant metastatic lung cancer. In the study overall: A few tumors were EGFR-mutant and two were ALK-rearranged.

Sequencing used immunoSEQ v3. Sequencing depth was some 2 million read pairs for survey level, about 5-6.5 million for deep. The assay was immunoSEQ multiplex PCR, and TCRdb's table has in-frame clones only and misses some. This sample has tens of thousands of clones, with roughly 84% found just once. The germline V gene encodes CDR1 SGHAT and CDR2 FQNNGV. V was cut by 1 base and J by 7 bases, with 8 bases left in between. The CDR3 extends over 13 amino acids. The time point here: pre-treatment sample, taken before nivolumab and TIL therapy. This TCR derives from a person aged 25 to 80 with non-small cell lung cancer. The V gene is TRBV11-2, the J gene TRBJ1-5, with D possibly TRBD1 on 5 matching bases. Sequenced material: blood, taken at baseline. The CDR3 is CASSLGRGQPQHF. CDR3 coding DNA: TGTGCCAGCAGCTTAGGCCGGGGCCAGCCCCAGCATTTT. The variable domain in full, with the rest retrieved from reference TRBV11-2 and TRBJ1-5, is EAGVAQSPRYKIIEKRQSVAFWCNPISGHATLYWYQQILGQGPKLLIQFQNNGVVDDSQLPKDRFSAERLKGVDSTLKIQPAKLEDSAVYLCASSLGRGQPQHFGDGTRLSIL.